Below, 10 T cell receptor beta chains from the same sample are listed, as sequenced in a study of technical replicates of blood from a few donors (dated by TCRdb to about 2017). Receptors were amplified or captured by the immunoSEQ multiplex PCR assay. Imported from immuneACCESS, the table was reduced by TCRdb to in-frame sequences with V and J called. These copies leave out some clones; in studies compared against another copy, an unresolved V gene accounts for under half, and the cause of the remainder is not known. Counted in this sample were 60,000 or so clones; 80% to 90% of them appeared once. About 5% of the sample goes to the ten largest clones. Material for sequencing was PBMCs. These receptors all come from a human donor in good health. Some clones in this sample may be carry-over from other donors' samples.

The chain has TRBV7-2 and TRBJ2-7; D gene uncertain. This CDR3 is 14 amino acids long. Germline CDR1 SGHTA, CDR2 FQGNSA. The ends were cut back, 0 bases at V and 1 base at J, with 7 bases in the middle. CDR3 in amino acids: CASSLARGSYEQYF. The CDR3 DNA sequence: TGTGCCAGCAGCTTAGCTAGAGGATCCTACGAGCAGTACTTC.

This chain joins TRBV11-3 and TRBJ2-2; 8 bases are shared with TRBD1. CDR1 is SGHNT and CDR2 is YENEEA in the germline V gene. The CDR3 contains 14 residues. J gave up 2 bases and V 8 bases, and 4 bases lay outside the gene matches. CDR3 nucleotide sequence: TGTGCCAGCGAACAGGGGGTAAACACCGGGGAGCTGTTTTTT. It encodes CASEQGVNTGELFF.

The CDR3 DNA follows: TGCGCCAGCAGAAGGGGGGGCCCCACTAATGAAAAACTGTTTTTT. Its protein is CASRRGGPTNEKLFF. The chain couples TRBV5-1 to TRBJ1-4, with TRBD1 as a possible D gene (6 bases). Germline CDR1 is SGHRS and CDR2 is YFSETQ. V shed 5 bases and J shed 2 bases, with 13 bases lying between them. There are 15 residues in the CDR3.

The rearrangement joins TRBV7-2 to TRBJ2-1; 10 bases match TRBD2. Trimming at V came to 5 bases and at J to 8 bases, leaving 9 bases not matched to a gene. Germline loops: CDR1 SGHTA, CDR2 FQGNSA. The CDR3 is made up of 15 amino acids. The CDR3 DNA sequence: TGTGCCAGCAGCCAAGAGCGGGGGGGCGGGTATGAGCAGTTCTTC. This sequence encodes CASSQERGGGYEQFF. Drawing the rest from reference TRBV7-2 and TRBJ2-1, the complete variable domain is GAGVSQSPSNKVTEKGKDVELRCDPISGHTALYWYRQSLGQGLEFLIYFQGNSAPDKSGLPSDRFSAERTGGSVSTLTIQRTQQEDSAVYLCASSQERGGGYEQFFGPGTRLTVL.

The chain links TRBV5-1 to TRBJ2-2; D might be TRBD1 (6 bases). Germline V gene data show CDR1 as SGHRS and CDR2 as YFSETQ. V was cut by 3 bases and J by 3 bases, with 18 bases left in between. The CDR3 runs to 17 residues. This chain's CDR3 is CASSWWLLQGDTGELFF. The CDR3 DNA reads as TGCGCCAGCAGCTGGTGGCTATTACAGGGTGACACCGGGGAGCTGTTTTTT.

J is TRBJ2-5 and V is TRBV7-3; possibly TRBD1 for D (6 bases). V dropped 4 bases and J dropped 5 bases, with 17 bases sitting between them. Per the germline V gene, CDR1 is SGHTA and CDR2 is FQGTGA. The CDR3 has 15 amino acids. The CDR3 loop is CASSSQGSGSETQYF. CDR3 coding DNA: TGTGCCAGCAGCTCTCAGGGGTCGGGGTCGGAGACCCAGTACTTC. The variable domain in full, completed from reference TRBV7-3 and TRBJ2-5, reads GAGVSQTPSNKVTEKGKYVELRCDPISGHTALYWYRQSLGQGPEFLIYFQGTGAADDSGLPNDRFFAVRPEGSVSTLKIQRTERGDSAVYLCASSSQGSGSETQYFGPGTRLLVL.

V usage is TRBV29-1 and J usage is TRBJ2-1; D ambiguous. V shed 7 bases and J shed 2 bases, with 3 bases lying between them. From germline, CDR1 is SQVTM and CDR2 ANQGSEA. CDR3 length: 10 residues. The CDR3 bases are TGCAGCGGAGCCTACAATGAGCAGTTCTTC. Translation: CSGAYNEQFF.

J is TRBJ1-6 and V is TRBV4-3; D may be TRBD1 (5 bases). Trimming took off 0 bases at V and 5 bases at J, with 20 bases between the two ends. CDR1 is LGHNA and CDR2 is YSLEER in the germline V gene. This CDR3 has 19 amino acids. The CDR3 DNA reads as TGCGCCAGCAGCCAAGATCGGGCGGTGGGTAGGGGTGATAATTCACCCCTCCACTTT. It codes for CASSQDRAVGRGDNSPLHF.

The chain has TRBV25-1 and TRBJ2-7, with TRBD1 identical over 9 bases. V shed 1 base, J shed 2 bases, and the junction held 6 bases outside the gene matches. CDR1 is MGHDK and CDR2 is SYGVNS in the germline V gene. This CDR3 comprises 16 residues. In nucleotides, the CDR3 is TGTGCCAGCAGTGAATCGCCCGGGACAGGGCCCTACGAGCAGTACTTC. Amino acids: CASSESPGTGPYEQYF.

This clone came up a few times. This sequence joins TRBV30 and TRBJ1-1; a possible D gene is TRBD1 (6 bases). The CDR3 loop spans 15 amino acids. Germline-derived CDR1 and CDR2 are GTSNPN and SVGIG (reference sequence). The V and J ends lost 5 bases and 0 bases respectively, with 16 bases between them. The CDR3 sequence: CAWPLGQNLNTEAFF. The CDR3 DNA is TGTGCCTGGCCCCTCGGACAGAACCTGAACACTGAAGCTTTCTTT.